Included here is one T cell receptor beta chain sequence, with context. CDR3 length equals 16 residues. Trimming removed 4 bases from V and 0 bases from J, with 13 bases in between. CDR1 is MNHEY, CDR2 SMNVEV, per germline (reference sequence). The data originate from a study of memory CD4+ T cells and cytomegalovirus serostatus. Across the study: Healthy Belgian adult donors included under ten CMV-positive and about two dozen CMV-negative people.

Profiling relied on immunoSEQ multiplex PCR, and the TCRdb table lists in-frame clones only, not all of them. In the table there are 48,000 or so clones, roughly 73% of which are singletons. Single viable CD3+CD4+CD8-CD45RO+ cells were sorted as the memory CD4+ T cells. This sequence joins TRBV27 and TRBJ1-5, with a weak D call TRBD1 (6 bases). This clonotype was sampled from an adult in good health and CMV-seronegative. The sample comprised memory CD4+ T cells from blood. The CDR3 loop is CASSSQGTTSNQPQHF. The CDR3 DNA sequence: TGTGCCAGCAGTTCCCAGGGGACTACTAGCAATCAGCCCCAGCATTTT.